Sequencing of this T cell receptor (beta chain) was carried out in a study of tumor-infiltrating lymphocytes in localized non-small cell lung cancer. Generated by immunoSEQ multiplex PCR, the TCRdb table keeps only in-frame clones and is missing some. This table holds 11,000 or so clones, approximately 86% found once. Germline CDR1 KGHSH, CDR2 LQKENI. V lost 3 bases to trimming and J lost 1 base, with 6 bases between them. This CDR3 spans 14 amino acids. The chain employs TRBV18 and TRBJ2-2; D is uncertain. This clonotype originated in a human donor with non-small cell lung cancer. Sequencing was done on a sample of uninvolved lung tissue not adjacent to the tumor. The CDR3 DNA reads as TGTGCCAGCTCACCCTCTCAGAACACCGGGGAGCTGTTTTTT. It encodes CASSPSQNTGELFF.